The text below deals with one T cell receptor (beta chain). Its antigen is undetermined. These data originate in a study of cytomegalovirus exposure and HLA in healthy donors. Study-wide points: A prior analysis recorded that most TCR beta V segments were productive about 87% or about 30% of the time. A later analysis revealed that TCR association rates differed between HLA loci, peaking at DRB1 and bottoming out at HLA-C. In vitro work confirmed that a few CMV-associated chains recognize CMV antigens. Sequencing had likely introduced a cluster of highly shared sequence variants as an artifact.

The PCR employed 60 Vbeta primers together with 13 Jbeta primers. The protocol was immunoSEQ multiplex PCR, while the TCRdb copy is restricted to in-frame clones and leaves out a portion. This sample has around 160,000 clones, with over 60% found just once. Germline CDR1 reads WNHNN; CDR2 reads SYGVQD (reference sequence). The CDR3 has 15 amino acids. The trim removed 11 bases at V and 3 bases at J, leaving 12 bases unmatched. The sequencing sample was made of PBMCs. The sequence was obtained from a man in his forties or fifties in good health and CMV-seropositive. The rearrangement links TRBV10-1 to TRBJ2-3, with 9 positions matching TRBD1. The CDR3 here is CASSLQGASTDTQYF. In DNA, the CDR3 is TGCGCCTCCTCGTTACAGGGGGCAAGTACAGATACGCAGTATTTT.